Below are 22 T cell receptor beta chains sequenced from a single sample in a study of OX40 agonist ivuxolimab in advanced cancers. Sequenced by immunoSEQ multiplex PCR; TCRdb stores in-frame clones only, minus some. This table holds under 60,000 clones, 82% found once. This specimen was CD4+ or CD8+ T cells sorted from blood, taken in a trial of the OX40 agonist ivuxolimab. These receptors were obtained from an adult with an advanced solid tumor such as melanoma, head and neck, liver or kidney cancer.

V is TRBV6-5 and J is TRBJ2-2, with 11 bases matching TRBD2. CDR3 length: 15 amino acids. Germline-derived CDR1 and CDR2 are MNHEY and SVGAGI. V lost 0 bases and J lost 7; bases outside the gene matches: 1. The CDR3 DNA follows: TGTGCCAGCAGTTACTCGACTAGCGGGGACGGGGAGCTGTTTTTT. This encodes CASSYSTSGDGELFF.

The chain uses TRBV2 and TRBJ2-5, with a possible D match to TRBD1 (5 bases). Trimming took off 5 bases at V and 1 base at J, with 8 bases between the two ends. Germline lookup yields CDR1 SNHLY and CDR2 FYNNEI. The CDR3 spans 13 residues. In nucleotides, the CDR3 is TGTGCCAGCAGTAGAGACAGCCAAGAGACCCAGTACTTC. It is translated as CASSRDSQETQYF.

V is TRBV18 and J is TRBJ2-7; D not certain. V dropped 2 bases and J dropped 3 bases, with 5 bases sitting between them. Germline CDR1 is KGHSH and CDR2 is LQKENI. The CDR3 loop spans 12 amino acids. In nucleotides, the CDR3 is TGTGCCAGCTCACCAGACCTCTACGAGCAGTACTTC. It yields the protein CASSPDLYEQYF. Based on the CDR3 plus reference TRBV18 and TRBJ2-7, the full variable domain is NAGVMQNPRHLVRRRGQEARLRCSPMKGHSHVYWYRQLPEEGLKFMVYLQKENIIDESGMPKERFSAEFPKEGPSILRIQQVVRGDSAAYFCASSPDLYEQYFGPGTRLTVT.

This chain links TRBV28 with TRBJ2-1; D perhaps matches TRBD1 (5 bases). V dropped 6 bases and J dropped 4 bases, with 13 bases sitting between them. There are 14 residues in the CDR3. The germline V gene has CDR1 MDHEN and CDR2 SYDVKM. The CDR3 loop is CASRTEAIYNEQFF. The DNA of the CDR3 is TGTGCCAGCAGGACAGAAGCAATTTACAATGAGCAGTTCTTC.

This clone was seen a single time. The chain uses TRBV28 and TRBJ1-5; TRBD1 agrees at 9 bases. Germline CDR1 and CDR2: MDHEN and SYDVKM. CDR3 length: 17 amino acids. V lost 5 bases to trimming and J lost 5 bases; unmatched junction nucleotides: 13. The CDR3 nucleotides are TGTGCCAGCAGTACTTACGGACAGGGGAGGGCGGATCAGCCCCAGCATTTT. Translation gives CASSTYGQGRADQPQHF. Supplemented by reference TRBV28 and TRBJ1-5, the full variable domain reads DVKVTQSSRYLVKRTGEKVFLECVQDMDHENMFWYRQDPGLGLRLIYFSYDVKMKEKGDIPEGYSVSREKKERFSLILESASTNQTSMYLCASSTYGQGRADQPQHFGDGTRLSIL.

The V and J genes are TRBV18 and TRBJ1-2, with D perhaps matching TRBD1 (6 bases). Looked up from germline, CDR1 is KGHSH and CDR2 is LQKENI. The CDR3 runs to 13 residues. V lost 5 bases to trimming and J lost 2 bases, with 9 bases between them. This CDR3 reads CASSAGQNYGYTF. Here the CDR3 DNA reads TGTGCCAGCTCAGCCGGACAGAACTATGGCTACACCTTC.

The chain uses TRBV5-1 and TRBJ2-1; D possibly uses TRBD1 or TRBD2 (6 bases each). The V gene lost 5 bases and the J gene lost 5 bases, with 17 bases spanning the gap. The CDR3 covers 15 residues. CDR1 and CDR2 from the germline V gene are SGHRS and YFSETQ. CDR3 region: CASRISPGANNEQFF. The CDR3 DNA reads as TGCGCCAGCAGAATCTCCCCGGGGGCCAACAATGAGCAGTTCTTC.

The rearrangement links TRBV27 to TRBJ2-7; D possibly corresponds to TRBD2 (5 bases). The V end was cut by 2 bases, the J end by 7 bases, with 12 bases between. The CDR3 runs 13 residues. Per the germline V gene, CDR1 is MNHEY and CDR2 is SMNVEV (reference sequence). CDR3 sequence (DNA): TGTGCCAGCAGTTTAAACTGGCAGCGGGAGCAGTACTTC. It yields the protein CASSLNWQREQYF.

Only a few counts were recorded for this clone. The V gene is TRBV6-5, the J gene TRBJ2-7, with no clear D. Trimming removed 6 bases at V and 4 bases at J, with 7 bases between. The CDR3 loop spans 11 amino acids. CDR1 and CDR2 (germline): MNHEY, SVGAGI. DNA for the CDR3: TGTGCCAGCAGCCAAAATTACGAGCAGTACTTC. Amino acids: CASSQNYEQYF.

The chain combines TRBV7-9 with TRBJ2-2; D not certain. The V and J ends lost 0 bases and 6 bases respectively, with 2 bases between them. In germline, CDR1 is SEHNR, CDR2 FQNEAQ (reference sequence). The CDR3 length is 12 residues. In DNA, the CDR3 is TGTGCCAGCAGCTTAGCGGCCGGGGAGCTGTTTTTT. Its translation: CASSLAAGELFF.

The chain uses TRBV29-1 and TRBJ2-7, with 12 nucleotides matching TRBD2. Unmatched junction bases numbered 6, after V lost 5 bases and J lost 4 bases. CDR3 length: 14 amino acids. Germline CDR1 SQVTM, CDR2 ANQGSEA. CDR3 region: CSVKLGLAGYEQYF. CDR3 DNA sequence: TGCAGCGTTAAATTGGGACTAGCGGGTTACGAGCAGTACTTC.

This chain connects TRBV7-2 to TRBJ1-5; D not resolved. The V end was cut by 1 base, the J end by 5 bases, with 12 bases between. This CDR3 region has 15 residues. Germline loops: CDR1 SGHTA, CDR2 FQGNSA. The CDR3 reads CASSLDRQFHQPQHF. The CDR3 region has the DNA TGTGCCAGCAGCTTAGATCGTCAGTTTCATCAGCCCCAGCATTTT.

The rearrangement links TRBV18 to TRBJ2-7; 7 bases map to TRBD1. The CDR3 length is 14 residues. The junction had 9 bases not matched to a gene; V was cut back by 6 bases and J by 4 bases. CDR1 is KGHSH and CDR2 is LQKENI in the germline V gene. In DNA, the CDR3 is TGTGCCAGCTCGACAACAGGGGTCGGGTACGAGCAGTACTTC. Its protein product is CASSTTGVGYEQYF.

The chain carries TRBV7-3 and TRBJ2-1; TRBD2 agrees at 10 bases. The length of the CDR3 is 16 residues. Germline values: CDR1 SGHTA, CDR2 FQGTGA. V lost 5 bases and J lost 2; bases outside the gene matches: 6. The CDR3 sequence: CASSPQSGGAYNEQFF. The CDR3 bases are TGTGCCAGCAGCCCCCAAAGCGGGGGGGCCTACAATGAGCAGTTCTTC.

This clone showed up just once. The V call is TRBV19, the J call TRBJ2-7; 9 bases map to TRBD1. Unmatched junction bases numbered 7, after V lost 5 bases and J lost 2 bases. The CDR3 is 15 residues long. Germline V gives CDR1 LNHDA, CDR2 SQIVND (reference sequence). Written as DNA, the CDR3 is TGTGCCAGTAGTCTATCCGGGACAGGGACCTACGAGCAGTACTTC. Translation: CASSLSGTGTYEQYF.

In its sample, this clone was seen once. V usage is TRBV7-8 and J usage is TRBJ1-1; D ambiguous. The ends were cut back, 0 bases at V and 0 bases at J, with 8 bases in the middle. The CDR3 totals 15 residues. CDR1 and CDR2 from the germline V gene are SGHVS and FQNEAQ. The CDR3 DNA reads TGTGCCAGCAGCTTAGCGAAGCGGGTGAACACTGAAGCTTTCTTT. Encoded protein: CASSLAKRVNTEAFF.

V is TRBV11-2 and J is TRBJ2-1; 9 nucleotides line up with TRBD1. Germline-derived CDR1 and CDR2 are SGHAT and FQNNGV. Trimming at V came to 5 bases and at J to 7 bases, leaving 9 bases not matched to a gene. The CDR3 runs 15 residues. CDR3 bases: TGTGCCAGCAGCCTCCTGACAGGGGGATGGAATGAGCAGTTCTTC. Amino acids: CASSLLTGGWNEQFF. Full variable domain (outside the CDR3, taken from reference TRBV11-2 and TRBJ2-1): EAGVAQSPRYKIIEKRQSVAFWCNPISGHATLYWYQQILGQGPKLLIQFQNNGVVDDSQLPKDRFSAERLKGVDSTLKIQPAKLEDSAVYLCASSLLTGGWNEQFFGPGTRLTVL.

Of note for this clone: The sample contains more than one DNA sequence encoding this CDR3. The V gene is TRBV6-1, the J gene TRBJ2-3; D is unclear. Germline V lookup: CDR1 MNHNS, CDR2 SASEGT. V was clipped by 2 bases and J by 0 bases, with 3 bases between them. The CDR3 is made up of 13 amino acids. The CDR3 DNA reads TGTGCCAGCAGTGAACCTAGCACAGATACGCAGTATTTT. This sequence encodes CASSEPSTDTQYF.

In DNA, the CDR3 is TGTGCCAGCAGCGCTCACCGGGCCTACACAGATACGCAGTATTTT. Its protein is CASSAHRAYTDTQYF. This rearrangement joins TRBV5-5 to TRBJ2-3; D gene uncertain. V lost 4 bases and J 2 bases, leaving 14 bases between the germline ends. CDR3 length equals 15 residues. Germline lookup yields CDR1 SGHKS and CDR2 YYEKEE (reference sequence).

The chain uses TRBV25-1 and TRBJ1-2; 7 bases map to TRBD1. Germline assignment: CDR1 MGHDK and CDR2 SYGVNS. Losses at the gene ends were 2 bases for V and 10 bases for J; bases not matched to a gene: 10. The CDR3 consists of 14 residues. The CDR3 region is CASSEQGGQSFYTF. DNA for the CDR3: TGTGCCAGCAGTGAACAGGGGGGTCAGTCTTTCTACACCTTC.

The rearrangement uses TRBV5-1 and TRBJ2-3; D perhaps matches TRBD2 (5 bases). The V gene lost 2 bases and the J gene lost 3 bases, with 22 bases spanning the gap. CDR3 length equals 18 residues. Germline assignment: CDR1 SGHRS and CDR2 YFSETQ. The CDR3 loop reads CASSLPIDITGGTDTQYF. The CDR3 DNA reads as TGCGCCAGCAGCTTACCCATCGATATAACGGGCGGGACAGATACGCAGTATTTT.

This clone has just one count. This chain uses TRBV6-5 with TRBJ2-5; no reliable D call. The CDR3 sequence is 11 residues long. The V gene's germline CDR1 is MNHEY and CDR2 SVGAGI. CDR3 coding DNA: TGTGGAGTGAGCGATGGGGAGACCCAGTACTTC. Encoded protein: CGVSDGETQYF.